One sample yielded the 21 T cell receptor beta chains listed below, sequenced in a study of T cell repertoires in aging, cancer and after chemotherapy. Multiplex touch-down PCR with TRB-A/B primers amplified rearranged V-D-J TRB sequences. Each CDR3 protein is one row after TCRdb ran MiXCR on the multiplex PCR reads. The sample has around 2,000 distinct CDR3 sequences, approximately 54% seen once; the top ten hold around 54%. Amplification of TCR beta used genomic DNA extracted from peripheral blood. Material for sequencing was blood. The receptors were gathered from a human donor with a blood cancer.

The chain carries TRBV27 and TRBJ1-2, with 9 bases that match TRBD1. There are 14 residues in the CDR3. J lost 4 bases, V lost 2 bases, and 2 bases had no gene match. Germline V gives CDR1 MNHEY, CDR2 SMNVEV (reference sequence). CDR3 loop: CASSLGQGFYGYTF. In DNA form, the CDR3 reads TGTGCCAGCAGTTTAGGACAGGGGTTCTATGGCTACACCTTC.

CDR3: CAWRGTGTATEAFF. The CDR3 DNA follows: TGTGCCTGGAGGGGGACAGGGACGGCCACTGAAGCTTTCTTT. The chain is built from TRBV30 and TRBJ1-1, with 9 bases identical to TRBD1. The germline CDR1 and CDR2 sequences are GTSNPN and SVGIG (reference sequence). The CDR3 is 14 residues long. J gave up 4 bases and V 3 bases, and 6 bases lay outside the gene matches.

This clonotype showed up just a few times. The rearrangement links TRBV30 to TRBJ1-6; 8 bases line up with TRBD1. This CDR3 region has 13 residues. CDR1 and CDR2 from the germline V gene are GTSNPN and SVGIG (reference sequence). V shed 6 bases and J 14 bases; nucleotides not matched to a gene: 12. CDR3: CACSRGQARTLHF. CDR3 DNA sequence: TGTGCCTGCTCCCGGGGACAGGCCAGGACCCTCCACTTT.

This clonotype was picked up a small number of times. The chain links TRBV20-1 to TRBJ2-1; 11 bases line up with TRBD2. CDR3 size: 15 residues. The trim removed 3 bases at V and 3 bases at J, leaving 4 bases unmatched. Germline V gives CDR1 DFQATT, CDR2 SNEGSKA (reference sequence). The CDR3 coding sequence is TGCAGTGCTAGGTATAGCGGGAGGGACTACAATGAGCAGTTCTTC. Translation: CSARYSGRDYNEQFF.

This clonotype has just one count. The J gene is TRBJ1-1, the V gene TRBV20-1; perhaps TRBD1 as D (6 bases). Germline CDR1 and CDR2: DFQATT and SNEGSKA (reference sequence). CDR3 length: 15 residues. With 1 base removed from V and 0 bases from J, the gap between germline ends came to 12 bases. For the CDR3, the DNA is TGCAGTGCTAGAGGGGGGACAACGATGAACACTGAAGCTTTCTTT. Its protein product is CSARGGTTMNTEAFF.

The chain carries TRBV6-5 and TRBJ2-1, with 9 bases lining up with TRBD1. Germline assignment: CDR1 MNHEY and CDR2 SVGAGI. V lost 9 bases and J lost 6; bases outside the gene matches: 3. This CDR3 region has 12 residues. CDR3 protein: CARSTGGNEQFF. The CDR3 DNA is TGTGCCAGATCGACAGGGGGCAATGAGCAGTTCTTC.

The V call is TRBV30, the J call TRBJ2-1, with 7 positions matching TRBD2. CDR1 GTSNPN and CDR2 SVGIG come from the germline V gene (reference sequence). Unmatched junction bases numbered 2, after V lost 1 base and J lost 8 bases. This CDR3 contains 12 residues. CDR3 in DNA: TGTGCCTGGAGTGCTAGCGGAGATGAGCAGTTCTTC. Protein: CAWSASGDEQFF.

This clonotype counts as medium-sized. This chain joins TRBV29-1 and TRBJ2-3; D unresolved. From germline, CDR1 is SQVTM and CDR2 ANQGSEA. The CDR3 has 13 amino acids. V lost 5 bases and J 2 bases, leaving 11 bases between the germline ends. CDR3 in DNA: TGCAGCGTTCCCGAGACCGCCACAGATACGCAGTATTTT. Its protein product is CSVPETATDTQYF.

The J gene is TRBJ2-5, the V gene TRBV6-5; the match to TRBD1 covers 7 bases. Germline V gene data show CDR1 as MNHEY and CDR2 as SVGAGI. V lost 3 bases, J lost 2 bases, and 9 bases stayed unmatched. The CDR3 spans 16 residues. As DNA, the CDR3 is TGTGCCAGCAGTTATTTACAGGGGCCGCCTCAAGAGACCCAGTACTTC. Its translation is CASSYLQGPPQETQYF.

The V gene is TRBV10-3, the J gene TRBJ2-3; possible D gene TRBD2, 5 bases. Trimming left V 2 bases short and J 8 bases short, with 17 bases between. The CDR3 consists of 15 residues. Per germline, CDR1 ENHRY and CDR2 SYGVKD. The CDR3 DNA reads as TGTGCCATCAGTGAGGCGGACGGAGCCCGGGGTACGCAGTATTTT. It codes for CAISEADGARGTQYF.

The chain recombines TRBV6-5 with TRBJ2-7, with D tentatively TRBD1 or TRBD2 (5 bases each). The germline V gene has CDR1 MNHEY and CDR2 SVGAGI. V was clipped by 9 bases and J by 2 bases, with 14 bases between them. The CDR3 runs to 13 residues. The CDR3 DNA reads TGTGCCAGTAGTATCATGGGGGCCTACGAGCAGTACTTC. It specifies CASSIMGAYEQYF.

The chain links TRBV6-1 to TRBJ2-3; 13 nucleotides match TRBD2. Germline-derived CDR1 and CDR2 are MNHNS and SASEGT. Unmatched junction bases numbered 1, after V lost 9 bases and J lost 7 bases. This CDR3 contains 12 residues. CDR3: CASGTSGNTQYF. In nucleotides, the CDR3 is TGTGCCAGTGGGACTAGCGGGAATACGCAGTATTTT.

The chain recombines TRBV7-2 with TRBJ2-1; TRBD1 agrees at 10 bases. This CDR3 has 12 residues. Germline-derived CDR1 and CDR2 are SGHTA and FQGNSA. V shed 5 bases, J shed 14 bases, and the junction held 6 bases outside the gene matches. DNA for the CDR3: TGTGCCAGCAGCCTCGGGACAGGGGACGAGTTCTTC. It is translated as CASSLGTGDEFF.

This chain joins TRBV12-3 or TRBV12-4 and TRBJ1-1; D is uncertain. Trimming removed 3 bases from V and 9 bases from J, with 5 bases in between. The CDR3 totals 10 residues. The CDR3 sequence: CASSFSQAFF. CDR3 DNA: TGTGCCAGCAGTTTTTCCCAAGCTTTCTTT.

The chain carries TRBV12-3 or TRBV12-4 and TRBJ1-3; the match to TRBD1 covers 8 bases. The V and J ends lost 5 bases and 0 bases, in that order; junction bases with no gene match: 3. The CDR3 totals 15 residues. The CDR3: CASSHGTGSGNTIYF. The CDR3, as DNA: TGTGCCAGCAGTCACGGGACAGGCTCTGGAAACACCATATATTTT.

The rearrangement joins TRBV30 to TRBJ2-7, with no clear D. Per the germline V gene, CDR1 is GTSNPN and CDR2 is SVGIG (reference sequence). With 8 bases removed from V and 3 bases from J, the gap between germline ends came to 23 bases. There are 15 residues in the CDR3. Here the CDR3 DNA reads TGTGCCAGTAGTATATCGAACCTCCCAGTCTACGAGCAGTACTTC. Translated: CASSISNLPVYEQYF.

This clonotype has a handful of counts. This rearrangement joins TRBV29-1 to TRBJ2-7; 10 bases are a match to TRBD1. With 6 bases clipped from V and 5 bases from J, the junction kept 1 base outside the gene matches. CDR1 is SQVTM and CDR2 is ANQGSEA in the germline V gene. There are 11 residues in the CDR3. In nucleotides, the CDR3 is TGCAGCGTCGGACAGGGGGACGAGCAGTACTTC. It is translated as CSVGQGDEQYF.

This clonotype turned up a few times. The chain employs TRBV29-1 and TRBJ1-1; D uncertain. CDR3 size: 12 residues. Per germline, CDR1 SQVTM and CDR2 ANQGSEA. The V end lost 7 bases, the J end lost 6 bases, and 15 bases lay between the germline ends. The CDR3 protein is CSANQMRAEAFF. The CDR3 nucleotides are TGCAGCGCTAATCAGATGCGGGCTGAAGCTTTCTTT.

This chain links TRBV12-3 or TRBV12-4 with TRBJ2-3, with 10 bases matching TRBD2. The CDR3 is 15 amino acids. Losses at the gene ends were 5 bases for V and 8 bases for J; bases not matched to a gene: 10. CDR3 amino acids: CASSRTSGSPGTQYF. The DNA of the CDR3 is TGTGCCAGCAGTCGGACTAGCGGAAGCCCGGGTACGCAGTATTTT.

This chain links TRBV11-3 with TRBJ2-3; TRBD2 is a possible D gene (5 bases). This CDR3 has 12 residues. The germline CDR1 and CDR2 sequences are SGHNT and YENEEA. Trimming cost V 2 bases and J 5 bases, with 5 bases left between them. CDR3 sequence reads: CASSLSGDTQYF. CDR3 coding DNA: TGTGCCAGCAGCTTAAGCGGAGATACGCAGTATTTT.

A note on this clonotype: No conserved phenylalanine or tryptophan is present at the end of the CDR3, so a read error is the likely explanation. The V and J genes are TRBV29-1 and TRBJ2-7; 8 bases agree with TRBD2. The CDR3 loop spans 14 amino acids. Unmatched junction bases numbered 11, after V lost 6 bases and J lost 4 bases. Per germline, CDR1 SQVTM and CDR2 ANQGSEA. The CDR3 spells CSVGGGGGAYEQYS. The CDR3 DNA reads TGCAGCGTCGGGGGGGGAGGAGGGGCGTACGAGCAGTACTCC.